A selection of T cell receptor beta chains follows, all from one sample in a study of T cells in Graves' hyperthyroidism and ophthalmopathy. Using its own MiXCR run on the multiplex PCR reads, TCRdb lists one record per CDR3 protein. The repertoire has fewer than 600,000 distinct CDR3 sequences, about 15% of them found once; the top ten carry around 14%. Sequenced material: blood. Receptor source: a woman between 35 and 50 years old with Graves' hyperthyroidism. Both conserved end residues are part of each CDR3. The D gene is left open where the match is weak. Size values are once, few and many counts, or a class for expanded clones, and some rows have none.

d_call,j_call,clone_size,v_call,cdr3_aa,cdr3_nt
TRBD2,TRBJ2-5,once,TRBV12-3/TRBV12-4,CASSPGLAGEAETQYF,TGTGCCAGCAGTCCCGGACTAGCGGGAGAGGCGGAGACCCAGTACTTC
NA,TRBJ2-2,few,TRBV5-4,CASSGGGTANTGELFF,TGTGCCAGCAGCGGGGGAGGGACAGCAAACACCGGGGAGCTGTTTTTT
NA,TRBJ2-1,many,TRBV5-1,CASSIGQTSYNEQFF,TGCGCCAGCAGCATAGGGCAGACCTCCTACAATGAGCAGTTCTTC
NA,TRBJ1-5,few,TRBV11-2,CASSLVARRIPTDYSNQPQHF,TGTGCCAGCAGCTTAGTGGCGCGGAGGATCCCCACGGATTATAGCAATCAGCCCCAGCATTTT
TRBD2,TRBJ2-7,many,TRBV2,CARSSLAGVGYEQYF,TGTGCCAGATCTTCTTTGGCGGGAGTAGGGTACGAGCAGTACTTC
NA,TRBJ2-7,NA,TRBV9,CASSASPFSYEQYF,TGTGCCAGCAGTGCTAGCCCCTTTTCCTACGAGCAGTACTTC
NA,TRBJ2-1,many,TRBV28,CASRGRSGLYSWQFF,TGTGCCAGTAGAGGGAGATCGGGACTTTATTCGTGGCAGTTCTTC
NA,TRBJ1-5,few,TRBV19,CASSIDRGEQPQHF,TGTGCCAGTAGTATAGATCGGGGGGAACAGCCCCAGCATTTT
NA,TRBJ1-3,few,TRBV29-1,CSVEGSGNTIYF,TGCAGCGTTGAGGGCAGTGGAAACACCATATATTTT
NA,TRBJ1-1,NA,TRBV20-1,CSARETNAEAFF,TGCAGTGCTAGAGAGACGAACGCTGAAGCTTTCTTT
TRBD2,TRBJ2-3,few,TRBV7-9,CASSRLRERGTDTQYF,TGTGCCAGCAGCCGACTGCGGGAGCGGGGCACAGATACGCAGTATTTT
NA,TRBJ1-1,many,TRBV6-1,CASILGPTGNTEAFF,TGTGCCAGCATCCTGGGCCCTACAGGGAACACTGAAGCTTTCTTT
NA,TRBJ1-1,NA,TRBV2,CASSAGLDTEAFF,TGTGCCAGCAGTGCAGGGTTAGACACTGAAGCTTTCTTT
NA,TRBJ2-2,many,TRBV6-1,CASSQAPNTGELFF,TGTGCCAGCAGTCAGGCCCCGAACACCGGGGAGCTGTTTTTT
TRBD1,TRBJ1-1,NA,TRBV5-1,CASSLGDRDSEAFF,TGCGCCAGCAGCTTGGGGGACAGGGATTCTGAAGCTTTCTTT
TRBD1,TRBJ2-2,many,TRBV7-7,CASSLDTGGTGELFF,TGTGCTAGCAGCTTAGACACAGGGGGCACCGGGGAGCTGTTTTTT
NA,TRBJ2-7,many,TRBV5-1,CASSKGGYYEQYF,TGCGCCAGCAGCAAAGGAGGGTATTACGAGCAGTACTTC
NA,TRBJ1-3,many,TRBV28,CASSLGSWNTIYF,TGTGCCAGCAGTCTCGGGAGTTGGAACACCATATATTTT
TRBD1,TRBJ2-7,NA,TRBV28,CASSLFGTGGSYEQYF,TGTGCCAGCAGTTTATTCGGGACAGGGGGCTCCTACGAGCAGTACTTC
TRBD1,TRBJ1-2,NA,TRBV10-3,CAGKNGTANYGYTF,TGTGCCGGCAAAAACGGGACAGCTAACTATGGCTACACCTTC
NA,TRBJ1-2,NA,TRBV5-4,CASSLEGEGGYTF,TGTGCCAGCAGCTTGGAAGGGGAAGGTGGCTACACCTTC
TRBD1,TRBJ1-6,few,TRBV3-1,CASQPQGGTGGSPLHF,TGTGCCAGTCAGCCCCAAGGCGGGACAGGGGGCTCACCCCTCCACTTT
NA,TRBJ2-7,many,TRBV20-1,CSPRRGMNDEQYF,TGCAGTCCCCGTCGGGGAATGAACGACGAGCAGTACTTC
NA,TRBJ1-5,many,TRBV20-1,CSAKGVSNQPQHF,TGCAGTGCTAAGGGGGTTAGCAATCAGCCCCAGCATTTT
TRBD2,TRBJ2-1,many,TRBV12-3/TRBV12-4,CASSLGTSGKYNEQFF,TGTGCCAGCAGTTTGGGGACTAGCGGGAAATACAATGAGCAGTTCTTC
TRBD2,TRBJ2-4,many,TRBV12-3/TRBV12-4,CASSFSGLAGAVVKNIQYF,TGTGCCAGCAGTTTCTCGGGACTAGCGGGAGCGGTAGTCAAAAACATTCAGTACTTC
NA,TRBJ2-7,few,TRBV15,CATSRDASATRGEQYF,TGTGCCACCAGCAGAGATGCAAGTGCCACTAGGGGCGAGCAGTACTTC
TRBD1,TRBJ1-1,many,TRBV29-1,CSVEAQGAIFHTEAFF,TGCAGCGTTGAGGCGCAGGGGGCTATATTCCACACTGAAGCTTTCTTT
TRBD1,TRBJ2-7,NA,TRBV20-1,CSATGTGVYEQYF,TGCAGTGCCACCGGGACAGGGGTCTACGAGCAGTACTTC
NA,TRBJ2-5,once,TRBV14,CASSQDGVGGETQYF,TGTGCCAGCAGCCAAGATGGAGTTGGGGGAGAGACCCAGTACTTC
TRBD1,TRBJ1-5,many,TRBV12-3/TRBV12-4,CASSLTGNNQPQHF,TGTGCCAGCAGCTTGACAGGGAACAATCAGCCCCAGCATTTT
TRBD1,TRBJ2-5,NA,TRBV5-1,CASSAAGTGVRGETQYF,TGCGCCAGCAGCGCCGCCGGGACAGGGGTACGAGGGGAGACCCAGTACTTC
NA,TRBJ1-1,few,TRBV29-1,CSAGEGMAFF,TGCAGCGCTGGAGAGGGGATGGCTTTCTTT
TRBD1,TRBJ1-5,few,TRBV12-3/TRBV12-4,CASSLAGTGGFQPQHF,TGTGCCAGCAGTTTAGCCGGGACAGGGGGCTTTCAGCCCCAGCATTTT
NA,TRBJ1-6,NA,TRBV3-1,CASSPAGEQYNSPLHF,TGTGCCAGCAGCCCCGCCGGGGAACAGTATAATTCACCCCTCCACTTT
TRBD1,TRBJ1-6,NA,TRBV12-3/TRBV12-4,CASSRTGGLFNSPLHF,TGTGCCAGCAGCCGGACAGGGGGATTGTTTAATTCACCCCTCCACTTT
TRBD2,TRBJ2-1,many,TRBV7-9,CASSAGTRNEQFF,TGTGCCAGCAGCGCCGGGACTAGAAATGAGCAGTTCTTC
NA,TRBJ1-1,many,TRBV13,CASSVRGMTEAFF,TGTGCCAGCAGCGTCCGGGGCATGACTGAAGCTTTCTTT